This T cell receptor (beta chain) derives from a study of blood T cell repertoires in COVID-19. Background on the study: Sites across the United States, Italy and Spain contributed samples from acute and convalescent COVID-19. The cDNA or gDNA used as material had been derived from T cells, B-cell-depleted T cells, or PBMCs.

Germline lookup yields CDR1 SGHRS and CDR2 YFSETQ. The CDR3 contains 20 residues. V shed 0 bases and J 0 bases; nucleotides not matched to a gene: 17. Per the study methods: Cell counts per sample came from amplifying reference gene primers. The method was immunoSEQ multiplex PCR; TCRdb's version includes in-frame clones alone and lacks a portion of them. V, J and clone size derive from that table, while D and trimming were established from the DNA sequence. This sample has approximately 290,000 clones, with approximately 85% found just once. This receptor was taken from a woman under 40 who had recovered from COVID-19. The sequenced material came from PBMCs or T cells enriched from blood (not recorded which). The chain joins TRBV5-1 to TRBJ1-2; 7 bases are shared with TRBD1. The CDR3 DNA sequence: TGCGCCAGCAGCTTGGCCAGGTCGGGACAGTCTGTGTTAGCTAACTATGGCTACACCTTC. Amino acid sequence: CASSLARSGQSVLANYGYTF.